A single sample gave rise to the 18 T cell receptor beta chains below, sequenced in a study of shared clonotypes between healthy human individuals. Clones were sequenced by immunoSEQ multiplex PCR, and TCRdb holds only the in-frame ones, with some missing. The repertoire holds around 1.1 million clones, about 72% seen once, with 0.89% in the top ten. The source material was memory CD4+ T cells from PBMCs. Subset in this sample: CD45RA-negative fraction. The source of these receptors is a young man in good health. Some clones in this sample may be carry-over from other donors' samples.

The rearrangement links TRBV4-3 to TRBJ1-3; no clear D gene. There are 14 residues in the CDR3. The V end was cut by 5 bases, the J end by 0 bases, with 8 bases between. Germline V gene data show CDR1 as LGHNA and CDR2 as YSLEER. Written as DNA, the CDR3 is TGCGCCAGCAGCTCCGAACTCTCTGGAAACACCATATATTTT. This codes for CASSSELSGNTIYF.

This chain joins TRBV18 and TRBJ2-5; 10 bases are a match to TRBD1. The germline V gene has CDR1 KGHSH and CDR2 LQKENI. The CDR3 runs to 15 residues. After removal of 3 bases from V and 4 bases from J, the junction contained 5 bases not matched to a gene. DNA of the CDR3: TGTGCCAGCTCACCGGGGACAGGGGACGGAGAGACCCAGTACTTC. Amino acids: CASSPGTGDGETQYF. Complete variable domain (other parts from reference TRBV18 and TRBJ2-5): NAGVMQNPRHLVRRRGQEARLRCSPMKGHSHVYWYRQLPEEGLKFMVYLQKENIIDESGMPKERFSAEFPKEGPSILRIQQVVRGDSAAYFCASSPGTGDGETQYFGPGTRLLVL.

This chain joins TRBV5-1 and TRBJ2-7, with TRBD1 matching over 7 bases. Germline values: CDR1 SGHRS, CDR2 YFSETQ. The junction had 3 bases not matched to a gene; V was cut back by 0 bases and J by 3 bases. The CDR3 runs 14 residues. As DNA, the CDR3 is TGCGCCAGCAGCTTGGATAGGGACAGCTACGAGCAGTACTTC. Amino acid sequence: CASSLDRDSYEQYF.

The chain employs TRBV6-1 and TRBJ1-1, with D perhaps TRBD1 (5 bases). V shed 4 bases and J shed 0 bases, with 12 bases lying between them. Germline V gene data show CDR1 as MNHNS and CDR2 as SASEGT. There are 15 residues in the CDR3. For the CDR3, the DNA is TGTGCCAGCAGTGGCAGGGACGGCATGAACACTGAAGCTTTCTTT. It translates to CASSGRDGMNTEAFF.

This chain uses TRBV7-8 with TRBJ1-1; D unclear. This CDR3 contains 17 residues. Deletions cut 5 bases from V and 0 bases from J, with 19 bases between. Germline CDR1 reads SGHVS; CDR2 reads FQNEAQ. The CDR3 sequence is CASSPLGPFPLNTEAFF. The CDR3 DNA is TGTGCCAGCAGCCCCCTCGGCCCTTTTCCCCTGAACACTGAAGCTTTCTTT.

In nucleotides, the CDR3 is TGTGCCAGCATCCCGACAGGCGGTCCCTACGAGCAGTACTTC. Its translation is CASIPTGGPYEQYF. The V gene is TRBV21-1, the J gene TRBJ2-7; the table calls TRBD1, which could not be checked here. TRBV21-1 represents a pseudogene. The CDR3 totals 14 residues.

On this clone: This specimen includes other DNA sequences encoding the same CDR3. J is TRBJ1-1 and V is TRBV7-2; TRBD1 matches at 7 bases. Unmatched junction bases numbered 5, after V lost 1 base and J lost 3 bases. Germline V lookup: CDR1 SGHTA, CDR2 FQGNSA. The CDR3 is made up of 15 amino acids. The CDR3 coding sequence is TGTGCCAGCAGCTTAGTCGGAGGGGGCGACACTGAAGCTTTCTTT. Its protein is CASSLVGGGDTEAFF.

CDR3 bases: TGTGCCAGCAGTTTATCGTGGGACAGACAGAAGAAGATCACTGAAGCTTTCTTT. It translates to CASSLSWDRQKKITEAFF. J is TRBJ1-1 and V is TRBV27; 7 positions match TRBD1. Germline assignment: CDR1 MNHEY and CDR2 SMNVEV (reference sequence). This CDR3 region has 18 residues. Losses at the gene ends were 0 bases for V and 4 bases for J; bases not matched to a gene: 14.

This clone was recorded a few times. For the CDR3, the DNA is TGTGCCAGCAGCCCGACAAGGGAGGGCCGGACCCAGTACTTC. This sequence encodes CASSPTREGRTQYF. V usage is TRBV7-6 and J usage is TRBJ2-5; 7 positions match TRBD2. Per germline, CDR1 SGHVS and CDR2 FNYEAQ. V trimming: 5 bases; J trimming: 7 bases; junction bases outside the gene matches: 10. CDR3 length equals 14 residues.

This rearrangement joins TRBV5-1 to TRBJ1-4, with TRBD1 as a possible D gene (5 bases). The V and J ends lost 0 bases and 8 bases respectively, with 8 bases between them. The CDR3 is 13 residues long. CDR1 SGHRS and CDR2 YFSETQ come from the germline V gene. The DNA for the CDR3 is TGCGCCAGCAGCTTGGGCGGGGGAGAAAAACTGTTTTTT. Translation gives CASSLGGGEKLFF. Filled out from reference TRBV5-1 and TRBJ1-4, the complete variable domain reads KAGVTQTPRYLIKTRGQQVTLSCSPISGHRSVSWYQQTPGQGLQFLFEYFSETQRNKGNFPGRFSGRQFSNSRSEMNVSTLELGDSALYLCASSLGGGEKLFFGSGTQLSVL.

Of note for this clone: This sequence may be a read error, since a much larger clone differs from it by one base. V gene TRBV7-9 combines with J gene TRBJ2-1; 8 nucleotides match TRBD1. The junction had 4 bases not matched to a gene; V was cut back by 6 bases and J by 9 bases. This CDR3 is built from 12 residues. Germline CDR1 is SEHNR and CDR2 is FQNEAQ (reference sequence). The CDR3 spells CASSPQGGEQFF. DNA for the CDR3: TGTGCCAGCAGTCCACAGGGGGGTGAGCAGTTCTTC. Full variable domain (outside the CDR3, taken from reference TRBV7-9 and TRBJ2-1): DTGVSQNPRHKITKRGQNVTFRCDPISEHNRLYWYRQTLGQGPEFLTYFQNEAQLEKSRLLSDRFSAERPKGSFSTLEIQRTEQGDSAMYLCASSPQGGEQFFGPGTRLTVL.

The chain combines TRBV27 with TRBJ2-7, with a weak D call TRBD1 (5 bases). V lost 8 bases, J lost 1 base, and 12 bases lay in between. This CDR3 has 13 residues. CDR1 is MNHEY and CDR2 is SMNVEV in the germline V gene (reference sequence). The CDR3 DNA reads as TGTGCCAGCCGAGGCAGGGTATCCTACGAGCAGTACTTC. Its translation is CASRGRVSYEQYF.

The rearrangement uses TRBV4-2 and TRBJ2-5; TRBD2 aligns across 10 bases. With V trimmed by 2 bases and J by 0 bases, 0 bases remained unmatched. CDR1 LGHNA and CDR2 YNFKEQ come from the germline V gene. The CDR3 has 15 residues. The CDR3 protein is CASSQTSGNQETQYF. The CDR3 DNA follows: TGTGCCAGCAGCCAAACTAGCGGGAACCAAGAGACCCAGTACTTC.

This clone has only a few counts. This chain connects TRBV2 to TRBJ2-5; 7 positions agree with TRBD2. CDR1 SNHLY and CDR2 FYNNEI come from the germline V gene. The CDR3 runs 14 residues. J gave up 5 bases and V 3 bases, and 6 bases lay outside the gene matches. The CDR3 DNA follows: TGTGCCAGCAGTGAGAGGCTGCGGGGGGAGACCCAGTACTTC. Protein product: CASSERLRGETQYF.

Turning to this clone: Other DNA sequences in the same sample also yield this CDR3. This chain's CDR3 is CASSEAGRYEQYF. Here the CDR3 DNA reads TGTGCCAGCAGTGAGGCAGGTAGATACGAGCAGTACTTC. The rearrangement uses TRBV6-1 and TRBJ2-7; D uncertain. The germline CDR1 and CDR2 sequences are MNHNS and SASEGT. Trimming took off 3 bases at V and 4 bases at J, with 10 bases between the two ends. The CDR3 covers 13 residues.

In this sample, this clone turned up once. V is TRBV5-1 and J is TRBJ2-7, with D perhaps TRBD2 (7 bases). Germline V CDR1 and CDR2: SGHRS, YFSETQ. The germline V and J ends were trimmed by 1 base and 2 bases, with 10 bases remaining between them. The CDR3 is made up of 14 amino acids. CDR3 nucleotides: TGCGCCAGCAGCTTGAGCGGGACAACCTACGAGCAGTACTTC. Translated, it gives CASSLSGTTYEQYF.

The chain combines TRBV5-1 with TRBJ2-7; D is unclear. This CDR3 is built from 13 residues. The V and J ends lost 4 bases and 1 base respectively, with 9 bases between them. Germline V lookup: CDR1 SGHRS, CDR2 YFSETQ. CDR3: CASSQDPSYEQYF. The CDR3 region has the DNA TGCGCCAGCAGCCAAGACCCTTCCTACGAGCAGTACTTC.

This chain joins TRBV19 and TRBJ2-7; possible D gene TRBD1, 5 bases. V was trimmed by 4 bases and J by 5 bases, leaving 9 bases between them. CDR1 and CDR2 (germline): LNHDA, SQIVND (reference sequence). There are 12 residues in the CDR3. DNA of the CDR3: TGTGCCAGTAGTACTTCGGACAACGAGCAGTACTTC. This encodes CASSTSDNEQYF.